This T cell receptor (beta chain) stems from a study of liver allograft versus peripheral blood T cells. Overall study: T cell receptor repertoires in transplanted livers were compared with those in recipients' peripheral blood.

The germline CDR1 and CDR2 sequences are MNHEY and SMNVEV (reference sequence). Trimming cost V 5 bases and J 7 bases, with 20 bases left between them. This CDR3 comprises 15 residues. This clonotype is medium-sized (0.01 to 0.1%) within its sample. TCRdb re-analysed the reads in MiXCR, keeping a single row per CDR3 protein. Altogether about 8,400 distinct CDR3 sequences are present, under 20% being singletons, with the ten largest covering roughly 24%. This receptor was identified in a human patient who had a liver transplant. Some T cells may be transferred from the graft donor. The rearrangement joins TRBV27 to TRBJ1-1, with a tentative D call TRBD1 (6 bases). The CDR3, as DNA: TGTGCCAGCAGTGGCCAAGGGGGGACTGGCCTTGAAGCTTTCTTT. It encodes CASSGQGGTGLEAFF.